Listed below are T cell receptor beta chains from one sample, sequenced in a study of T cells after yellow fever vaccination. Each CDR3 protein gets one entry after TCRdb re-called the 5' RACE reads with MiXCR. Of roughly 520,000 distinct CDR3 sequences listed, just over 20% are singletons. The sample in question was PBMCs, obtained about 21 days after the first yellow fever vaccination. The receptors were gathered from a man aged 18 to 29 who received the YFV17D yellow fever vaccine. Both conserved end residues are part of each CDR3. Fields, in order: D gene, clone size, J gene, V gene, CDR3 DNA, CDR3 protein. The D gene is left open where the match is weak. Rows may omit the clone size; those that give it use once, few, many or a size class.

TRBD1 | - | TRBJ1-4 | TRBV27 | TGTGCCAGCAGTTTATCAAACGATAGGGGGCAAACTAATGAAAAACTGTTTTTT | CASSLSNDRGQTNEKLFF
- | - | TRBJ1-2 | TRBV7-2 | TGTGCCAGCAGCTTCCCGGGGCCGGAGGGAGGCTATGGCTACACCTTC | CASSFPGPEGGYGYTF
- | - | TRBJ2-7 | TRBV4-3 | TGCGCCAGCAGCCAAGTCCTTTCGTACGAGCAGTACTTC | CASSQVLSYEQYF
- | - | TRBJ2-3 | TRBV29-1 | TGCAGCGTCCGGACAGCTAGCACAGATACGCAGTATTTT | CSVRTASTDTQYF
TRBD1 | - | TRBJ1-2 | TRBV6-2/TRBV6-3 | TGTGCCAGCAGTTACCCGGGACAGGGGAACTATGGCTACACCTTC | CASSYPGQGNYGYTF
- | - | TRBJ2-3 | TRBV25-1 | TGTGCCAGCTCTGGGCTACCCGGGGCTACGCAGTATTTT | CASSGLPGATQYF
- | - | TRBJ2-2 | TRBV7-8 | TGTGCCAGCAGCACCGGACCCACACCGGGCGGGGAGCTGTTTTTT | CASSTGPTPGGELFF
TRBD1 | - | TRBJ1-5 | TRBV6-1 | TGTGCCAGCAGTGACCACAGGGGGGATCAGCCCCAGCATTTT | CASSDHRGDQPQHF
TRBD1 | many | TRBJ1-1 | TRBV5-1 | TGCGCCAGCAGCTTGGACAGGGGAGGCACTGAAGCTTTCTTT | CASSLDRGGTEAFF
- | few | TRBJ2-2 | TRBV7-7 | TGTGCTAGCAGCTTCTTGCCAGGGCCCACCGTCGTGGGGGAGCTGTTTTTT | CASSFLPGPTVVGELFF
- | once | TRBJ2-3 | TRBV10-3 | TGTGCCATCAGTGAGTGGGGCAGTATGAGCACAGATACGCAGTATTTT | CAISEWGSMSTDTQYF
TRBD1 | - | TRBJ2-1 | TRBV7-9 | TGTGCCAGCAGCCCTGGGACAGGGTCGTCCTACAATGAGCAGTTCTTC | CASSPGTGSSYNEQFF
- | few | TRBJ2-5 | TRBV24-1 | TGTGCCACCAGTGATCCGATCCAGGGTTGGGAGACCCAGTACTTC | CATSDPIQGWETQYF
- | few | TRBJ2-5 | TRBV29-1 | TGCAGCGTTGAATCCCGATCTCAAGAGACCCAGTACTTC | CSVESRSQETQYF
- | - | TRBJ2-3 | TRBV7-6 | TGTGCCAGCAGCCCCGAGGCACGGAGCACAGATACGCAGTATTTT | CASSPEARSTDTQYF
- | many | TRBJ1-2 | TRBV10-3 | TGTGCCATCAGTGACTCAGGGGACGACATTCGGGGCTACACCTTC | CAISDSGDDIRGYTF
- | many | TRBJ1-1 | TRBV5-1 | TGCGCCAGCAGCTTATACGGTTCGAACACTGAAGCTTTCTTT | CASSLYGSNTEAFF
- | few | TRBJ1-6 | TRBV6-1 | TGTGCCAGCACCCTCGGAGACGCCTATAATTCACCCCTCCACTTT | CASTLGDAYNSPLHF
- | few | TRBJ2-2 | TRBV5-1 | TGCGCCAGCAGCTTGAACTCCGGGGAGCTGTTTTTT | CASSLNSGELFF
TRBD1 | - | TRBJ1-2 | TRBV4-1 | TGCGCCAGCAGCCAAGCCACAGGGGGGAGAGTCTATGGCTACACCTTC | CASSQATGGRVYGYTF
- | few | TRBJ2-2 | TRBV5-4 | TGTGCCAGCAGCCTCCTTGCCGGGGTGTCGGACACCGGGGAGCTGTTTTTT | CASSLLAGVSDTGELFF
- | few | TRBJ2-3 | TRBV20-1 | TGCAGTGCTAGCGTACGGCAAAGTTGGACAGATACGCAGTATTTT | CSASVRQSWTDTQYF
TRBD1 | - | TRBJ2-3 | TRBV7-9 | TGTGCCAGCAGCTTCGGGGGACAGGGGAAGACAGATACGCAGTATTTT | CASSFGGQGKTDTQYF
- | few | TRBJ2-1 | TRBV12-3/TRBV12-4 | TGTGCCAGCACTATCCGGGACCCAGAGGTTCGGGAGCAGTTCTTC | CASTIRDPEVREQFF
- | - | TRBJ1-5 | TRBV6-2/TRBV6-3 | TGTGCCAGCAGTCCTAGACTCGTACAGCCCCAGCATTTT | CASSPRLVQPQHF
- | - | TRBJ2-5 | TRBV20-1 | TGCAGTGCTAGCGGGGGGACAAAGACCCAGTACTTC | CSASGGTKTQYF
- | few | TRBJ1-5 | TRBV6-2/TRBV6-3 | TGTGCCAGCAGTTTGTTCCTCCGTCAGCCCCAGCATTTT | CASSLFLRQPQHF
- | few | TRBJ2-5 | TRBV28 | TGTGCCAGCAGTTCCCAGCGGGACTCCCAGGGGGAGACCCAGTACTTC | CASSSQRDSQGETQYF
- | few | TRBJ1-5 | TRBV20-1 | TGCAGTGCTAGTTTACAGGCGGAACAGCCCCAGCATTTT | CSASLQAEQPQHF
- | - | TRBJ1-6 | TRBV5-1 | TGCGCCAGCAGCAAGGACGGAAATAATTCACCCCTCCACTTT | CASSKDGNNSPLHF
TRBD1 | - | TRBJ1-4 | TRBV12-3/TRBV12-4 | TGTGCCAGCACCCTGGGAGGGGGCGGTGACGAAAAACTGTTTTTT | CASTLGGGGDEKLFF
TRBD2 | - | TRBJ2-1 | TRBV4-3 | TGCGCCAGCAGCCAAGATTACCGAACTAGCGGGGGACGAAATGAGCAGTTCTTC | CASSQDYRTSGGRNEQFF
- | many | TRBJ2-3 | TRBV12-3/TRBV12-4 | TGTGCCAGCAGTACCCTGGGGCCAGATACGCAGTATTTT | CASSTLGPDTQYF
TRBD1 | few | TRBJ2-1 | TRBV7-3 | TGTGCCAGCAGCCCCGGGACAGGGCAGGATGAGCAGTTCTTC | CASSPGTGQDEQFF
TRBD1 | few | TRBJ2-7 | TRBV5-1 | TGCGCCAGCAGCTGGAAGGGACAGGACGTCGAGCAGTACTTC | CASSWKGQDVEQYF
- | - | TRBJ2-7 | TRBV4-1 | TGCGCCAGCAGCCAAGTAATCCGGGAAGAGCAGTACTTC | CASSQVIREEQYF
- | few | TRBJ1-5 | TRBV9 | TGTGCCAGCGGCCGGGGCCTAGACACTCAGCCCCAGCATTTT | CASGRGLDTQPQHF
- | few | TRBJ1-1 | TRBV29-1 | TGCAGCGGGCTGGGGGGCGCCGATGAAGCTTTCTTT | CSGLGGADEAFF
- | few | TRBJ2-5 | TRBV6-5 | TGTGCCAGCAGTTATGCTCTAGGGGCGAGGAAAGAGACCCAGTACTTC | CASSYALGARKETQYF
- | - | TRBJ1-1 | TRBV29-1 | TGCAGCGTAAGCGGGAACACTGAAGCTTTCTTT | CSVSGNTEAFF
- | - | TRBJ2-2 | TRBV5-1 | TGCGCCAGCAGTCCTCAGACCACCGGGGAGCTGTTTTTT | CASSPQTTGELFF
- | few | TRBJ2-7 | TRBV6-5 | TGTGCCAGCAGTTCACGCGGATATCCTTACGAGCAGTACTTC | CASSSRGYPYEQYF
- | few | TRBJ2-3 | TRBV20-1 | TGCAGTGCTAGGGGGGGTGCCCGGGGCGCAGATACGCAGTATTTT | CSARGGARGADTQYF
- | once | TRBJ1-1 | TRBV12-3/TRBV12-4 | TGTGCCAGCAGGGAATACAGTGAAGCTTTCTTT | CASREYSEAFF
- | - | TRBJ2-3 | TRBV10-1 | TGCGCCAGCAGTGAGGGGGGGACAGACACAGATACGCAGTATTTT | CASSEGGTDTDTQYF
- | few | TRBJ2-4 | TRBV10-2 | TGCGCCAGCAGTGAGTGGGGGCCCATTCAGTACTTC | CASSEWGPIQYF
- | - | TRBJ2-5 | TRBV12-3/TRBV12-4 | TGTGCCAGCAGTTTTCCGACTACCCACCCCCAGTACTTC | CASSFPTTHPQYF
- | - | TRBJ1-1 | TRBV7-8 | TGTGCCAGCGGCTCCCGGGGGGGGGCCACAAGGAACACTGAAGCTTTCTTT | CASGSRGGATRNTEAFF
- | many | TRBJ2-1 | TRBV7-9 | TGTGCCAGCAGCTTAGTGGCTAGCAACCACAATGAGCAGTTCTTC | CASSLVASNHNEQFF
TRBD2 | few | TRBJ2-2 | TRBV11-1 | TGTGCCAGCAGCTTAACCCGGCTAGCGGGGGAACACACCGGGGAGCTGTTTTTT | CASSLTRLAGEHTGELFF
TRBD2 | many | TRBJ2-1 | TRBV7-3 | TGCGCCAGCAGCCCGAGACTAGCGGGTTACAATGAGCAGTTCTTC | CASSPRLAGYNEQFF
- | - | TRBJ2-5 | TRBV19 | TGTGCCAGTAGTATTCGGGGGCCCGGGATAGAGACCCAGTACTTC | CASSIRGPGIETQYF
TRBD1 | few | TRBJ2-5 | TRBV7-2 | TGTGCCAGCAGCAGAGGGACAGGGTATCAGGGTGAGACCCAGTACTTC | CASSRGTGYQGETQYF
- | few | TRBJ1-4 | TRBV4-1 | TGCGCCAGCAGCCAAGTGCATCACAGATCAACTAATGAAAAACTGTTTTTT | CASSQVHHRSTNEKLFF
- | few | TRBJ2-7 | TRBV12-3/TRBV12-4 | TGTGCCAGCAGTTTCCACGGACCCTACGAGCAGTACTTC | CASSFHGPYEQYF
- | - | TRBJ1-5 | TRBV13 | TGTGCCAGCAGCTTAGGCCACCTGAGCAATCAGCCCCAGCATTTT | CASSLGHLSNQPQHF
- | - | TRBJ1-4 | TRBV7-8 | TGTGCCAGCAGCTTAGACGGATCCCGAACAACTAATGAAAAACTGTTTTTT | CASSLDGSRTTNEKLFF